This T cell receptor beta chain was documented in a study of beta chain features in type 1 diabetes listed by TCRdb under 2018. Regarding the complete study: Mean age, gender distribution, total cell number and subset yield were not different between patients and healthy donors. A total of 85 million to 140 million sorted cells were examined across all samples, and a strong correlation was observed between cell number per subset and RNA yield. Whereas all 28 donors provided naive and central memory subsets, regulatory and stem cell-like memory subsets were isolated from just 8 patients and roughly 8 healthy donors. In the study, TCRB repertoires of sorted circulating CD4+ T cell subsets from recently diagnosed type 1 diabetes patients were compared with those of matched healthy donors. Points the paper makes about the study in general: At VDJ recombination sites, type 1 diabetes patients had fewer insertions and more deleted nucleotides, which implies abnormalities in thymic rearrangement. PCR may preferentially amplify shorter templates, but because patient and control samples were amplified and corrected together, any resulting skew would affect both groups equally. A moderate but significant shortening of TCRB CDR3 length was observed in type 1 diabetes patients in all four CD4+ subsets. Naive, central memory and regulatory TCRB repertoires appeared more similar among patients than among healthy donors. HLA sub-analyses involved small numbers of individuals, so any influence of HLA type on TCRB rearrangement remained unresolved. Because cDNA was sequenced instead of genomic DNA, highly expressing activated cells could be over-represented, though the groups showed no difference in activation or CD3 levels.

Each donor gave one peripheral blood draw, roughly 110 mL on average, collected into heparinised tubes. A BD FACSAria II and a panel including CD45RO, CCR7, CD25, CD127, CD95 and CD27 were used to sort naive, central memory, regulatory and stem cell-like memory CD4+ T cells. Every sorted population had a purity above 95%. PBMCs were isolated immediately by Lymphoprep density gradient centrifugation and stained directly without culture. So that batch effects would be minimized, each experiment stained and sorted samples in pairs, pairing one healthy donor with one patient. Germline trimming amounts to 2 bases on V and 7 bases on J, with 7 as the count of junction bases outside the gene matches. Based on the germline V gene (reference sequence), the CDR1 and CDR2 sequences are MNHEY and SMNVEV. The CDR3 goes from the cysteine to the phenylalanine over 14 residues. Only the CDR3 region is kept as DNA, spanning 42 bases read in frame from base 1.

The entire amount of isolated RNA was reverse transcribed using the High Capacity cDNA Reverse Transcription Kit, so the sequenced TCRB transcripts were expressed ones. Deep immunoSEQ sequencing was performed on naive, central memory and regulatory T cell samples, with an average of roughly 4 million total reads per sample. Sorted cells were lysed in RLT buffer and RNA was extracted with DNase-treated RNeasy Micro or Mini kits, depending on cell number. Each cell subset was processed on its own to prevent cross-contamination, while patient and healthy donor samples were processed together. TCRB sequences were amplified from cDNA with the immunoSEQ multiplex PCR, producing 87-bp fragments spanning the CDR3 region. Amplicons were sequenced on the Illumina HiSeq platform. The authors' analysis ran thus. Synthetic template baselines were used to correct PCR bias computationally, reads within Hamming distance 2 were collapsed, and singletons that could not be merged were discarded. Reads were aligned against IMGT to assign V, D and J genes, CDR3 length and insertions or deletions at six rearrangement sites. Within each subset, clonotype counts were normalized to sorted cell number, after which true diversity and Gini coefficients were computed with the tcR R package. The overlap coefficient, calculated on TCRB nucleotide sequences, was used to measure repertoire sharing. Out-of-frame TCRB sequences from naive cells were analyzed to stand in for the pre-selection repertoire. This immuneACCESS table, as held by TCRdb, lists in-frame sequences with V and J called but not all clones. Of the missing ones, under half trace to an unresolved V gene in checked studies; the others have no known cause. The DNA gave D and trimming, while V, J and clone size come from that table. The sample profile shows some 360,000 clones; about 20% of them were found once. Around 0.04% of the sample is taken by the ten largest.

Remarks on this clone: The antigen it binds to is not known. Base qualities were left out, and no much larger clone turns up one base away.

This clonotype was sampled from a young woman in good health. The chain is assembled from TRBV27 and TRBJ1-1, with 7 junctional bases fitting TRBD1. Input material: naive CD4+ T cells from blood. According to the study, the label for this sample's cell subset or site signals: true naive CD4+ T cells. Read as DNA, the sequence is TGTGCCAGCAGTTTAGCCCCCGGGACAGTTGAAGCTTTCTTT. Its amino acids are CASSLAPGTVEAFF.